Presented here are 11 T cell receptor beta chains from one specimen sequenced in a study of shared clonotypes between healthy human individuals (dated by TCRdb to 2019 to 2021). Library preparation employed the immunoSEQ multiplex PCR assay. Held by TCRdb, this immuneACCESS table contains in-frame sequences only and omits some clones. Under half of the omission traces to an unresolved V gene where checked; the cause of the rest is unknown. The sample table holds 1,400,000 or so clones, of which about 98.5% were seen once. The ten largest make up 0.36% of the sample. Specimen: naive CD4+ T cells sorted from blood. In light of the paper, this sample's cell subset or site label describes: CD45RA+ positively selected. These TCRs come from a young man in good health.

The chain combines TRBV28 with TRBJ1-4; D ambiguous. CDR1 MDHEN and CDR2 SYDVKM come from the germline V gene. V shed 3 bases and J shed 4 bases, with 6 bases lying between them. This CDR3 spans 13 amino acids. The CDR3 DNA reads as TGTGCCAGCAGTTTGGGAGGTAATGAAAAACTGTTTTTT. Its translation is CASSLGGNEKLFF.

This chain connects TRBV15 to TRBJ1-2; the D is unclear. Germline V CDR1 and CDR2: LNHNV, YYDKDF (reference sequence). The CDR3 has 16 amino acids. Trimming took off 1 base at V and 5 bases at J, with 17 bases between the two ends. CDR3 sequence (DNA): TGTGCCACCAGCAGAGCCGTCTCCCTCGAAGGATATGGCTACACCTTC. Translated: CATSRAVSLEGYGYTF.

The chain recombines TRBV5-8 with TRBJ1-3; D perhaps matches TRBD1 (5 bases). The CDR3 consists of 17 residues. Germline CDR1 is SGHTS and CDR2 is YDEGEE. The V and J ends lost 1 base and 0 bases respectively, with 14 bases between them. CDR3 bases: TGTGCCAGCAGCTTGAGGCGGGGGGAGAGCTCTGGAAACACCATATATTTT. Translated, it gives CASSLRRGESSGNTIYF.

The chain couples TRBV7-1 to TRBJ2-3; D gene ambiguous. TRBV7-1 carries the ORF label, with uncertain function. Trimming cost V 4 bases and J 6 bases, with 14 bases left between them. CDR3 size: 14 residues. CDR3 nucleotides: TGTGCCAGCAGCTTAGCAGCGAGAGCGGATACGCAGTATTTT. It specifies CASSLAARADTQYF.

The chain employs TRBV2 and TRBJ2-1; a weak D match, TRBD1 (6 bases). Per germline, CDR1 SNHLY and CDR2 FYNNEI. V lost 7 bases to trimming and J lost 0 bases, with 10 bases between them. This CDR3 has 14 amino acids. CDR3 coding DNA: TGTGCCAGCATACAGGGAAGCTCCTACAATGAGCAGTTCTTC. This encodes CASIQGSSYNEQFF.

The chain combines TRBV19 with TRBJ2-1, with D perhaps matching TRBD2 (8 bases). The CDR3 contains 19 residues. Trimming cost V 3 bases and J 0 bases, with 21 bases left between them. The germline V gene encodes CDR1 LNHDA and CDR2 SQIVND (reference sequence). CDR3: CASSISAGRGQNSYNEQFF. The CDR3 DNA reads TGTGCCAGTAGTATCTCCGCCGGGAGGGGACAGAACTCCTACAATGAGCAGTTCTTC.

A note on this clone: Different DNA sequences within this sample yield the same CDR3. The CDR3 sequence: CASSLGSQPQHF. The CDR3 nucleotides read TGTGCCAGCAGCTTAGGCAGTCAGCCCCAGCATTTT. V gene TRBV7-2 combines with J gene TRBJ1-5; D unclear. V was cut by 1 base and J by 6 bases, with 4 bases left in between. The V gene's germline CDR1 is SGHTA and CDR2 FQGNSA. The CDR3 loop spans 12 amino acids.

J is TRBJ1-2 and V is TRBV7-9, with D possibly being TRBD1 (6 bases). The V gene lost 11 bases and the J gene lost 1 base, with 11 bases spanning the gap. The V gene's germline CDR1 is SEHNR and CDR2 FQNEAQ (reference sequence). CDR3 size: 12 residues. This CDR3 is CAQGRDNYGYTF. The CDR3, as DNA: TGTGCCCAGGGGAGGGATAACTATGGCTACACCTTC.

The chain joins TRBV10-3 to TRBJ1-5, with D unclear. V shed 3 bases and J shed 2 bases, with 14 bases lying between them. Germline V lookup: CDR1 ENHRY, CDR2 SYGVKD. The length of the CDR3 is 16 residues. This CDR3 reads CAISDPPGNGNQPQHF. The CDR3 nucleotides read TGTGCCATCAGTGACCCCCCCGGGAATGGCAATCAGCCCCAGCATTTT.

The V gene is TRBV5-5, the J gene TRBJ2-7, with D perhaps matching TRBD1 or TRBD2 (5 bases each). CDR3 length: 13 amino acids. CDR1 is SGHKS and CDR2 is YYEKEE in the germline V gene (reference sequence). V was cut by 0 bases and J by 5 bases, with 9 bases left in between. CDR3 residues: CASSLVGTHEQYF. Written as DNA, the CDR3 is TGTGCCAGCAGCTTGGTGGGGACCCACGAGCAGTACTTC.

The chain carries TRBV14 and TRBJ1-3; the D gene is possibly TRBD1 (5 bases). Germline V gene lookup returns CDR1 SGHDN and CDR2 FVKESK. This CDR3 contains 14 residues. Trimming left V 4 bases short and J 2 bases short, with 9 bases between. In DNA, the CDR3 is TGTGCCAGCAGCCCCCAACAGGCTGGAAACACCATATATTTT. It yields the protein CASSPQQAGNTIYF.